These 14 T cell receptor beta chains came from one sample sequenced in a study of blood T cell repertoires in COVID-19. Clones were read by immunoSEQ multiplex PCR, and TCRdb kept only the in-frame ones, dropping some. The profile shows hundreds of thousands of clones, around 86% of them singletons. Specimen: PBMCs or T cells enriched from blood (not recorded which). These receptors originate from a man under 40 who had recovered from COVID-19.

The CDR3: CASSFSDGMYEQYF. Written as DNA, the CDR3 is TGCGCCAGCAGCTTCTCGGACGGGATGTACGAGCAGTACTTC. This chain links TRBV5-1 with TRBJ2-7; D possibly corresponds to TRBD2 (5 bases). This CDR3 contains 14 residues. The V gene's germline CDR1 is SGHRS and CDR2 YFSETQ. V was cut by 2 bases and J by 4 bases, with 13 bases left in between.

V and J are TRBV28 and TRBJ1-5, with unresolved D. Germline values: CDR1 MDHEN, CDR2 SYDVKM. The CDR3 covers 15 residues. Between the trimmed V and J ends, which lost 5 bases and 3 bases, there was a span of 14 bases. CDR3 coding DNA: TGTGCCAGCAGTCCACCCAGGCGGGCCAATCAGCCCCAGCATTTT. Encoded protein: CASSPPRRANQPQHF.

The chain couples TRBV24-1 to TRBJ2-7; 8 bases are shared with TRBD2. With 5 bases clipped from V and 5 bases from J, the junction kept 10 bases outside the gene matches. The germline gives CDR1 KGHDR, CDR2 SFDVKD. The CDR3 has 15 residues. The CDR3 sequence: CATSAHRAAGDEQYF. The CDR3 DNA reads TGTGCCACCAGTGCCCATAGGGCAGCGGGAGACGAGCAGTACTTC.

Note on this clone: Other DNA sequences from this sample encode an identical CDR3 as well. The chain carries TRBV7-9 and TRBJ1-1; no clear D. V was pared by 1 base and J by 1 base, with 4 bases between. Germline loops: CDR1 SEHNR, CDR2 FQNEAQ (reference sequence). The CDR3 loop spans 13 amino acids. CDR3 bases: TGTGCCAGCAGCTTAGGAGAGAACACTGAAGCTTTCTTT. As protein: CASSLGENTEAFF.

The chain recombines TRBV7-9 with TRBJ2-3; tentative D call: TRBD2 (6 bases). The length of the CDR3 is 15 residues. Trimming stripped 5 bases from V and 2 bases from J, with 14 bases between. CDR1 is SEHNR and CDR2 is FQNEAQ in the germline V gene (reference sequence). CDR3 loop: CASSVGTWTTDTQYF. The CDR3 bases are TGTGCCAGCAGCGTCGGGACTTGGACCACAGATACGCAGTATTTT.

The chain carries TRBV18 and TRBJ2-2; 9 bases fit TRBD1. Per germline, CDR1 KGHSH and CDR2 LQKENI. Germline trimming cut 6 bases from V and 4 bases from J; bases unmatched to any gene: 6. The CDR3 covers 15 residues. CDR3 DNA sequence: TGTGCCAGCTCCCCGATGACAGGGGGCACCGGGGAGCTGTTTTTT. This translates into CASSPMTGGTGELFF.

This clone is medium-sized. This chain connects TRBV5-8 to TRBJ2-3; D may be TRBD1 (7 bases). The CDR3 is 15 amino acids. Germline loops: CDR1 SGHTS, CDR2 YDEGEE. The V end lost 4 bases, the J end lost 3 bases, and 15 bases lay between the germline ends. The CDR3 sequence: CASSPIRGRTDTQYF. As DNA, the CDR3 is TGTGCCAGCAGCCCTATCAGGGGGAGGACAGATACGCAGTATTTT.

This rearrangement joins TRBV5-6 to TRBJ1-2, with a tentative D call TRBD1 (5 bases). The CDR3 sequence is 11 residues long. Deletions cut 0 bases from V and 13 bases from J, with 10 bases between. CDR1 and CDR2 from the germline V gene are SGHDT and YYEEEE. The CDR3 DNA follows: TGTGCCAGCAGCTTGGCGCAGGGATGCACCTTC. Residues: CASSLAQGCTF. The full variable domain, completed using reference TRBV5-6 and TRBJ1-2, is DAGVTQSPTHLIKTRGQQVTLRCSPKSGHDTVSWYQQALGQGPQFIFQYYEEEERQRGNFPDRFSGHQFPNYSSELNVNALLLGDSALYLCASSLAQGCTFGSGTRLTVV.

In this sample, this clone turned up once. At one of its ends the junction is not consistent with the germline gene, which may arise from a read error. This sequence joins TRBV7-7 and TRBJ1-1; D perhaps matches TRBD1 (6 bases). There are 16 residues in the CDR3. Germline V gives CDR1 SSHAT, CDR2 FNYEAQ (reference sequence). The CDR3 spells CASSFGRGWMNTEAFF. The CDR3 DNA reads TGTGCTAGCAGCTTTGGGAGGGGGTGGATGAACACTGAAGCTTTCTTT.

The chain couples TRBV6-1 to TRBJ1-1; D gene uncertain. Trimming took 1 base from V and 11 from J, leaving 11 bases between them. Germline loops: CDR1 MNHNS, CDR2 SASEGT. This CDR3 is 12 amino acids long. DNA of the CDR3: TGTGCCAGCAGTGAAGAGGCGTCGGGGGCTTTCTTT. This sequence encodes CASSEEASGAFF.

This clone was detected only a few times. The chain has TRBV5-1 and TRBJ2-2, with D possibly TRBD2 on 6 matching bases. Trimming took off 1 base at V and 2 bases at J, with 9 bases between the two ends. This CDR3 has 15 amino acids. CDR1 and CDR2 (germline): SGHRS, YFSETQ. The DNA of the CDR3 is TGCGCCAGCAGCTTGACCGGGGGTAACACCGGGGAGCTGTTTTTT. Its protein product is CASSLTGGNTGELFF.

This clone came up a few times. The chain combines TRBV28 with TRBJ1-2; D is possibly TRBD1 (6 bases). The germline gives CDR1 MDHEN, CDR2 SYDVKM. The CDR3 is 15 amino acids. Trimming shortened V by 5 bases and J by 0 bases, and 13 bases separated the two germline ends. CDR3 amino acids: CASSNRVRANYGYTF. The CDR3 nucleotides are TGTGCCAGCAGTAACAGGGTACGAGCTAACTATGGCTACACCTTC.

This clone was detected only once. This chain uses TRBV10-3 with TRBJ2-3, with 8 bases matching TRBD1. This CDR3 has 18 residues. V shed 10 bases, J shed 4 bases, and the junction held 22 bases outside the gene matches. Germline assignment: CDR1 ENHRY and CDR2 SYGVKD. The CDR3 DNA is TGTGCCACCTTAGGAGACATCTCGCGGGACAGGCAACCAGATACGCAGTATTTT. This codes for CATLGDISRDRQPDTQYF.

The genes are TRBV4-1 and TRBJ2-1; the match to TRBD2 covers 10 bases. V lost 3 bases and J lost 2; bases outside the gene matches: 22. This CDR3 has 22 residues. The germline CDR1 and CDR2 sequences are MGHRA and YSYEKL. The CDR3 coding sequence is TGCGCCAGCAGCCATGGACCTAAACGACTAGCGGGCCCTGAAAAGCCCTACAATGAGCAGTTCTTC. It translates to CASSHGPKRLAGPEKPYNEQFF.